The 7 T cell receptor beta chains below all came from one sample that was sequenced in a study of shared clonotypes between healthy human individuals. Some clones are missing from TCRdb's copy, which holds only in-frame ones; the method was immunoSEQ multiplex PCR. The sample includes around 2,000,000 clones, roughly 94% seen only once; the top ten take less than 1.5%. Naive CD8 cells lacked CD45RO, underwent positive selection for CCR7 and left out terminally differentiated effector memory CD45RA+ cells. The material sequenced was naive CD8+ T cells sorted from blood. These receptors were collected from a man between 18 and 29 years old in good health.

The genes are TRBV5-1 and TRBJ1-1, with D possibly being TRBD1 (5 bases). Germline V CDR1 and CDR2: SGHRS, YFSETQ. The V and J ends lost 0 bases and 3 bases respectively, with 9 bases between them. This CDR3 region has 14 residues. The CDR3 is CASSLGWGDTEAFF. In nucleotides, the CDR3 is TGCGCCAGCAGCTTGGGATGGGGGGACACTGAAGCTTTCTTT.

V is TRBV19 and J is TRBJ1-6; D gene unclear. CDR1 and CDR2 (germline): LNHDA, SQIVND (reference sequence). Trimming cost V 5 bases and J 6 bases, with 8 bases left between them. CDR3 length: 13 amino acids. CDR3 loop: CASSGGFNSPLHF. The DNA of the CDR3 is TGTGCCAGTAGTGGAGGGTTTAATTCACCCCTCCACTTT.

The J gene is TRBJ2-3, the V gene TRBV4-1; D uncertain. The V and J ends lost 8 bases and 4 bases respectively, with 13 bases between them. This CDR3 is 13 amino acids long. Germline-derived CDR1 and CDR2 are MGHRA and YSYEKL. CDR3 loop: CASQRIASDTQYF. The CDR3, as DNA: TGCGCCAGCCAACGTATAGCTTCAGATACGCAGTATTTT.

This chain uses TRBV7-9 with TRBJ2-7, with 14 bases aligning to TRBD2. The CDR3 sequence is 15 residues long. Germline CDR1 reads SEHNR; CDR2 reads FQNEAQ (reference sequence). V was pared by 5 bases and J by 5 bases, with 5 bases of the junction left unmatched. The CDR3 region has the DNA TGTGCCAGCAGCCCGACTAGCGGGAGGGGCGACGAGCAGTACTTC. Translating gives CASSPTSGRGDEQYF.

This clone appeared once. This CDR3 is also generated by other DNA sequences in the sample. The rearrangement joins TRBV7-9 to TRBJ2-7; 7 positions agree with TRBD2. This CDR3 region has 14 residues. V dropped 3 bases and J dropped 4; count of bases not matched to a gene: 6. Germline CDR1 SEHNR, CDR2 FQNEAQ (reference sequence). CDR3 in amino acids: CASSFPGGGYEQYF. The CDR3 bases are TGTGCCAGCAGCTTCCCGGGGGGAGGGTACGAGCAGTACTTC.

The V and J genes are TRBV15 and TRBJ2-3; D is possibly TRBD2 (6 bases). Per germline, CDR1 LNHNV and CDR2 YYDKDF (reference sequence). The V gene lost 0 bases and the J gene lost 2 bases, with 9 bases spanning the gap. This CDR3 is 15 amino acids long. In DNA form, the CDR3 reads TGTGCCACCAGCAGAGACAGGGAGGACACAGATACGCAGTATTTT. Amino acids: CATSRDREDTDTQYF.

This chain joins TRBV27 and TRBJ2-6; no firm D call. Germline assignment: CDR1 MNHEY and CDR2 SMNVEV (reference sequence). This CDR3 is 15 amino acids long. V lost 6 bases and J 2 bases, leaving 11 bases between the germline ends. The CDR3 nucleotides read TGTGCCAGCAGCCTTATAGGGACTGGGGCCAACGTCCTGACTTTC. Translation: CASSLIGTGANVLTF.